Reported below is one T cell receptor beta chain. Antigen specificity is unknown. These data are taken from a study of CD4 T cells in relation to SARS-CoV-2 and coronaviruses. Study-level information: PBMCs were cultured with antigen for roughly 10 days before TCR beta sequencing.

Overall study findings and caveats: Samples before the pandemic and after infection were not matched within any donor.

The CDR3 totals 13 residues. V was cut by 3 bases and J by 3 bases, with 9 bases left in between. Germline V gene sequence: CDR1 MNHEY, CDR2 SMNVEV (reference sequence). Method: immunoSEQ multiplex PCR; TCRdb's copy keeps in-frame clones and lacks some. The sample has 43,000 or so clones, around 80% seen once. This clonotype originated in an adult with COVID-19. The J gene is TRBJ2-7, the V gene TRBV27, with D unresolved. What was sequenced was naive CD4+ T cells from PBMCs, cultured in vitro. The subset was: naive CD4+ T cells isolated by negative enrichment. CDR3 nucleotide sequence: TGTGCCAGCAGTTTTCGGCCACTCTACGAGCAGTACTTC. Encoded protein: CASSFRPLYEQYF.